This TCR beta chain was identified in a study of graft-versus-host responses after intestinal transplantation. Study details: All recipients were transplanted with multivisceral, liver-intestinal, or isolated intestinal grafts. All of the recipients had induction that used anti-thymocyte globulin, then tacrolimus and steroids for approximately 3 years.

Points from the study as a whole: HvG clone declines early post-transplant were associated with peak circulating GvH levels. Detection of GvH clones occurred in recipient marrow, and some had their first appearance in ileum or blood.

The data were produced by immunoSEQ multiplex PCR, yet TCRdb's version contains in-frame clones alone and is incomplete. This sample has 100,000 or so clones, with 91% found just once. Notes on this clone: Its antigen is still unknown.

With V trimmed by 4 bases and J by 0 bases, 6 bases remained unmatched. The germline CDR1 and CDR2 sequences are SGHNT and YYREEE (reference sequence). This CDR3 is 16 amino acids long. The clonotype comes from a human donor who was the organ donor for an intestinal transplant. This specimen was unstimulated CD4+ T cells sorted from spleen or lymph node cells, taken before transplant. V is TRBV5-4 and J is TRBJ2-1; 8 nucleotides line up with TRBD1. CDR3 bases: TGTGCCAGCAGCCGGGGACAGGCTCTCTCCTACAATGAGCAGTTCTTC. It specifies CASSRGQALSYNEQFF.